The 20 T cell receptor beta chains below all came from one sample that was sequenced in a study of molecular identifiers for immune sequencing clone quantification. Using its own MiXCR run on the PCR reads, TCRdb lists one record per CDR3 protein. The sample has more than 250,000 distinct CDR3 sequences; around a fifth are singletons. Sequenced sample: naive CD8+ T cells from blood, with Jurkat cell RNA spiked in. Subset here: FACS-sorted CD8+CD4-CCR7+CD45RA+ naive T cells. Receptors originate from a human donor in good health. Some libraries in this study had Jurkat cell RNA spiked in.

In its sample, this clonotype was seen many times. This chain connects TRBV19 to TRBJ2-6; D is unresolved. This CDR3 contains 14 residues. Germline CDR1 reads LNHDA; CDR2 reads SQIVND (reference sequence). The V gene lost 3 bases and the J gene lost 0 bases, with 3 bases spanning the gap. Here the CDR3 reads CASSIGSGANVLTF. The CDR3 DNA reads as TGTGCCAGTAGTATTGGCTCTGGGGCCAACGTCCTGACTTTC.

This clonotype was recorded at least ten times. The chain couples TRBV27 to TRBJ2-3; D call uncertain. With 6 bases removed from V and 4 bases from J, the gap between germline ends came to 8 bases. CDR1 is MNHEY and CDR2 is SMNVEV in the germline V gene (reference sequence). The CDR3 covers 12 residues. Written as DNA, the CDR3 is TGTGCCAGCAGGGGTGTTCCAGATACGCAGTATTTT. Translating it yields CASRGVPDTQYF.

The chain joins TRBV4-3 to TRBJ2-5; no reliable D call. Germline V gives CDR1 LGHNA, CDR2 YSLEER. Trimming pared 0 bases from V and 4 bases from J, leaving 15 bases between. CDR3 size: 16 residues. CDR3 sequence reads: CASSQDPPGLGETQYF. The CDR3 bases are TGCGCCAGCAGCCAAGATCCCCCGGGCCTAGGAGAGACCCAGTACTTC.

This clonotype was seen a handful of times. This sequence joins TRBV6-6 and TRBJ1-5; possible D gene TRBD1, 5 bases. The CDR3 extends over 13 amino acids. The germline V gene has CDR1 MNHNY and CDR2 SVGAGI (reference sequence). V lost 8 bases to trimming and J lost 6 bases, with 14 bases between them. The CDR3 region is CASGISGFQPQHF. DNA of the CDR3: TGTGCCAGCGGGATTTCAGGGTTTCAGCCCCAGCATTTT.

This clonotype showed up many times. This chain joins TRBV5-1 and TRBJ1-1, with 8 bases identical to TRBD1. V trimming: 0 bases; J trimming: 4 bases; junction bases outside the gene matches: 2. CDR3 size: 14 residues. Germline V gives CDR1 SGHRS, CDR2 YFSETQ. CDR3 protein: CASSLGQGITEAFF. The CDR3 DNA reads as TGCGCCAGCAGCTTGGGACAGGGGATCACTGAAGCTTTCTTT.

This clonotype was detected only a few times. The CDR3: CASSSGELAQYF. CDR3 DNA sequence: TGTGCCAGCAGTTCGGGTGAACTAGCCCAGTACTTC. The chain links TRBV12-3 or TRBV12-4 to TRBJ2-5; D may be TRBD2 (5 bases). This CDR3 is 12 amino acids long. The V end lost 4 bases, the J end lost 9 bases, and 12 bases lay between the germline ends.

This clonotype was detected a few times. The chain joins TRBV6-2 or TRBV6-3 to TRBJ2-3, with 7 bases that match TRBD1. The CDR3 totals 19 residues. J was trimmed by 5 bases and V by 2 bases; bases with no gene match: 19. Per the germline V gene, CDR1 is MNHEY and CDR2 is SVGEGT. The DNA for the CDR3 is TGTGCCAGCAGTTACAACCAGATTGACAGGGATCCTTATAGAGATACGCAGTATTTT. This translates into CASSYNQIDRDPYRDTQYF.

The CDR3 protein is CASSQDSAGASTDTQYF. CDR3 in DNA: TGCGCCAGCAGCCAAGATTCAGCAGGAGCCAGCACAGATACGCAGTATTTT. The chain recombines TRBV4-3 with TRBJ2-3; D is undetermined. The CDR3 spans 17 residues. The germline V gene has CDR1 LGHNA and CDR2 YSLEER. The V end lost 0 bases, the J end lost 0 bases, and 13 bases lay between the germline ends.

Many counts were recorded for this clonotype. The chain carries TRBV9 and TRBJ2-7, with 8 bases matching TRBD2. V was pared by 3 bases and J by 4 bases, with 9 bases of the junction left unmatched. Germline V gives CDR1 SGDLS, CDR2 YYNGEE. There are 15 residues in the CDR3. The CDR3 here is CASSGGPSGSYEQYF. The CDR3 bases are TGTGCCAGCAGCGGAGGCCCTAGCGGGTCATACGAGCAGTACTTC.

This clonotype appeared many times. The chain links TRBV12-3 or TRBV12-4 to TRBJ2-5; D remains unclear. Trimming removed 5 bases at V and 5 bases at J, with 12 bases between. There are 13 residues in the CDR3. The CDR3 here is CASSTTSKETQYF. The CDR3 nucleotides read TGTGCCAGCAGTACTACGTCAAAGGAGACCCAGTACTTC.

The chain joins TRBV5-6 to TRBJ2-3; 10 bases line up with TRBD2. V was clipped by 0 bases and J by 5 bases; unmatched bases: 6. Germline-derived CDR1 and CDR2 are SGHDT and YYEEEE. This CDR3 spans 16 amino acids. The CDR3, as DNA: TGTGCCAGCAGCTTGGAACTAGCGGGAATACAAGATACGCAGTATTTT. Its translation: CASSLELAGIQDTQYF. The whole variable domain, filled in from reference TRBV5-6 and TRBJ2-3, reads DAGVTQSPTHLIKTRGQQVTLRCSPKSGHDTVSWYQQALGQGPQFIFQYYEEEERQRGNFPDRFSGHQFPNYSSELNVNALLLGDSALYLCASSLELAGIQDTQYFGPGTRLTVL.

There are a few counts of this clonotype. The chain couples TRBV12-3 or TRBV12-4 to TRBJ2-5; 10 bases align to TRBD1. Germline trimming cut 7 bases from V and 0 bases from J; bases unmatched to any gene: 14. This CDR3 contains 18 residues. The CDR3 reads CASTTGTGVFSNQETQYF. The CDR3 DNA sequence: TGTGCCAGCACCACCGGGACAGGGGTCTTCTCCAACCAAGAGACCCAGTACTTC.

This clonotype was seen repeatedly, ten times or more. This chain links TRBV7-2 with TRBJ2-7; possibly TRBD1 for D (5 bases). Trimming shortened V by 2 bases and J by 3 bases, and 8 bases separated the two germline ends. The CDR3 contains 13 residues. Germline V gene sequence: CDR1 SGHTA, CDR2 FQGNSA. The DNA for the CDR3 is TGTGCCAGCAGCTTACGGACACGCTACGAGCAGTACTTC. This translates into CASSLRTRYEQYF.

The sample holds many counts of this clonotype. The gene calls are TRBV7-9 and TRBJ2-7; 8 bases align to TRBD1. There are 15 residues in the CDR3. V lost 0 bases and J lost 5; bases outside the gene matches: 6. Germline V lookup: CDR1 SEHNR, CDR2 FQNEAQ (reference sequence). This CDR3 is CASSLAGTGLHEQYF. In DNA, the CDR3 is TGTGCCAGCAGCTTAGCCGGGACAGGACTGCACGAGCAGTACTTC. Combining the CDR3 with reference TRBV7-9 and TRBJ2-7 gives the whole variable domain DTGVSQNPRHKITKRGQNVTFRCDPISEHNRLYWYRQTLGQGPEFLTYFQNEAQLEKSRLLSDRFSAERPKGSFSTLEIQRTEQGDSAMYLCASSLAGTGLHEQYFGPGTRLTVT.

This clonotype was counted a few times. Given a much more abundant clone one base away, this may be a read error. The CDR3 sequence: CASSLDRGPSGHTF. The CDR3 region has the DNA TGTGCCAGCAGCTTAGACAGGGGGCCCTCTGGCCACACCTTC. The V and J genes are TRBV13 and TRBJ1-2, with 9 bases aligning to TRBD1. The V gene's germline CDR1 is PRHDT and CDR2 FYEKMQ (reference sequence). The length of the CDR3 is 14 residues.

This clonotype was recorded many times. V is TRBV11-2 and J is TRBJ2-7; no reliable D call. This CDR3 is 15 amino acids long. From germline, CDR1 is SGHAT and CDR2 FQNNGV. Between the trimmed V and J ends, which lost 3 bases and 3 bases, there was a span of 15 bases. The CDR3 DNA reads as TGTGCCAGCAGCTTGGCCCCAGCTGAGGTCTACGAGCAGTACTTC. Protein sequence: CASSLAPAEVYEQYF.

This clonotype was observed at least ten times. The rearrangement uses TRBV7-8 and TRBJ2-7; D gene uncertain. The CDR3 totals 13 residues. Germline assignment: CDR1 SGHVS and CDR2 FQNEAQ. V dropped 5 bases and J dropped 2 bases, with 10 bases sitting between them. DNA of the CDR3: TGTGCCAGCAGCCTCCGAAGTACCTACGAGCAGTACTTC. Protein sequence: CASSLRSTYEQYF.

This clonotype showed up many times. The chain couples TRBV9 to TRBJ1-1, with a possible D match to TRBD1 (6 bases). V lost 3 bases to trimming and J lost 0 bases, with 15 bases between them. Germline CDR1 reads SGDLS; CDR2 reads YYNGEE. The CDR3 covers 16 residues. In nucleotides, the CDR3 is TGTGCCAGCAGCGCTGGGGGGGGCAAGTTGAACACTGAAGCTTTCTTT. This translates into CASSAGGGKLNTEAFF.

This chain uses TRBV12-3 or TRBV12-4 with TRBJ2-4, with 8 bases fitting TRBD2. The CDR3 sequence is 13 residues long. Germline trimming cut 8 bases from V and 7 bases from J; bases unmatched to any gene: 7. CDR3 residues: CASLAGGWNIQYF. The CDR3 coding sequence is TGTGCCAGCTTGGCGGGGGGTTGGAACATTCAGTACTTC.

Turning to this clonotype: One base away lies a much larger clone, so this may be a sequencing read error. The genes are TRBV7-9 and TRBJ2-5; D is possibly TRBD1 (5 bases). The V gene's germline CDR1 is SEHNR and CDR2 FQNEAQ (reference sequence). The CDR3 spans 15 residues. V was pared by 4 bases and J by 2 bases, with 14 bases between. CDR3: CASSSPPTDQETQYF. CDR3 sequence (DNA): TGTGCCAGCAGCTCCCCGCCGACAGATCAAGAGACCCAGTACTTC.